The next 21 T cell receptor beta chains were all read from a single sample in a study of cytomegalovirus exposure and HLA in healthy donors. PCR was performed using 60 Vbeta and 13 Jbeta primers. The protocol was immunoSEQ multiplex PCR, while the TCRdb copy is restricted to in-frame clones and leaves out a portion. The sample yields approximately 110,000 clones, 70% to 80% seen once. The sample comprised PBMCs. The origin of the receptors is a female donor in good health and CMV-seropositive.

The CDR3 loop reads CASRVDWRQTTEAFF. The CDR3 DNA reads TGTGCCAGCAGGGTCGATTGGAGACAGACCACTGAAGCTTTCTTT. V usage is TRBV27 and J usage is TRBJ1-1, with a tentative D call TRBD1 (5 bases). Germline CDR1 MNHEY, CDR2 SMNVEV (reference sequence). The CDR3 loop spans 15 amino acids. Trimming pared 6 bases from V and 4 bases from J, leaving 18 bases between.

This clone has just one count. The V gene is TRBV7-2, the J gene TRBJ1-2, with 7 nucleotides matching TRBD1. CDR3 length: 16 residues. Germline V gives CDR1 SGHTA, CDR2 FQGNSA. J was trimmed by 3 bases and V by 1 base; bases with no gene match: 8. This CDR3 reads CASSLDAGQSYYGYTF. The CDR3 bases are TGTGCCAGCAGCTTAGACGCGGGACAGTCGTACTATGGCTACACCTTC. The whole variable domain, remainder taken from reference TRBV7-2 and TRBJ1-2, is GAGVSQSPSNKVTEKGKDVELRCDPISGHTALYWYRQSLGQGLEFLIYFQGNSAPDKSGLPSDRFSAERTGGSVSTLTIQRTQQEDSAVYLCASSLDAGQSYYGYTFGSGTRLTVV.

The sample holds one count of this clone. This chain uses TRBV29-1 with TRBJ2-1; 9 nucleotides agree with TRBD1. Unmatched junction bases numbered 7, after V lost 3 bases and J lost 7 bases. Germline assignment: CDR1 SQVTM and CDR2 ANQGSEA. CDR3 length: 14 amino acids. The CDR3 protein is CSVDRTGVGNEQFF. For the CDR3, the DNA is TGCAGCGTTGATCGGACAGGGGTTGGGAATGAGCAGTTCTTC.

DNA for the CDR3: TGTGCCAGCTCACCCGGGGTGCCGAACGGTAATGAAAAACTGTTTTTT. Protein: CASSPGVPNGNEKLFF. The chain joins TRBV18 to TRBJ1-4; D is unresolved. The germline V gene encodes CDR1 KGHSH and CDR2 LQKENI. The CDR3 is made up of 16 amino acids. Trimming pared 3 bases from V and 4 bases from J, leaving 15 bases between. Looking up the rest from reference TRBV18 and TRBJ1-4 gives the full variable domain: NAGVMQNPRHLVRRRGQEARLRCSPMKGHSHVYWYRQLPEEGLKFMVYLQKENIIDESGMPKERFSAEFPKEGPSILRIQQVVRGDSAAYFCASSPGVPNGNEKLFFGSGTQLSVL.

This sequence joins TRBV19 and TRBJ2-1; 10 positions agree with TRBD2. V shed 9 bases and J 9 bases; nucleotides not matched to a gene: 8. From germline, CDR1 is LNHDA and CDR2 SQIVND (reference sequence). CDR3 length: 13 amino acids. CDR3 DNA: TGTGCCAGCAAGGGGCTAGCGGGGGTTGAGCAGTTCTTC. It yields the protein CASKGLAGVEQFF.

The chain joins TRBV30 to TRBJ2-1; 12 nucleotides agree with TRBD2. Germline assignment: CDR1 GTSNPN and CDR2 SVGIG (reference sequence). Trimming cost V 2 bases and J 6 bases; bases outside gene matches: 5. The CDR3 is 15 amino acids. The CDR3 loop reads CAWSPGLAGSNEQFF. CDR3 nucleotides: TGTGCCTGGAGTCCGGGACTAGCGGGTTCCAATGAGCAGTTCTTC.

The gene calls are TRBV7-8 and TRBJ2-3; D may be TRBD1 (7 bases). CDR1 is SGHVS, CDR2 FQNEAQ, per germline. The CDR3 has 16 residues. V dropped 5 bases and J dropped 3 bases, with 18 bases sitting between them. CDR3 nucleotide sequence: TGTGCCAGCAGCACCCGACAGGGAGGAGTGACAGATACGCAGTATTTT. It is translated as CASSTRQGGVTDTQYF.

The gene calls are TRBV5-1 and TRBJ2-7, with D possibly being TRBD1 (6 bases). The CDR3 sequence is 15 residues long. The V gene's germline CDR1 is SGHRS and CDR2 YFSETQ. V dropped 0 bases and J dropped 6 bases, with 16 bases sitting between them. The CDR3 spells CASSLVPDSAPEQYF. The CDR3 bases are TGCGCCAGCAGCTTGGTCCCGGACAGCGCCCCCGAGCAGTACTTC.

The V call is TRBV13, the J call TRBJ1-6; D is unclear. The CDR3 runs to 16 residues. V gave up 2 bases and J gave up 0 bases, with 8 bases separating them. Germline V gene sequence: CDR1 PRHDT, CDR2 FYEKMQ (reference sequence). CDR3: CASSLRYGSYNSPLHF. The CDR3 DNA reads TGTGCCAGCAGCTTACGGTACGGCTCCTATAATTCACCCCTCCACTTT.

CDR3 DNA: TGTGCCAGCAGTCAACTCGCAGGGACCCAGTACTTC. It codes for CASSQLAGTQYF. The rearrangement links TRBV27 to TRBJ2-5; D is ambiguous. The CDR3 totals 12 residues. The V end was cut by 5 bases, the J end by 7 bases, with 11 bases between. CDR1 and CDR2 (germline): MNHEY, SMNVEV (reference sequence).

This clone was observed a few times. The chain carries TRBV7-6 and TRBJ2-5, with 8 positions matching TRBD2. V dropped 0 bases and J dropped 1; count of bases not matched to a gene: 1. There are 15 residues in the CDR3. In germline, CDR1 is SGHVS, CDR2 FNYEAQ. The CDR3 DNA sequence: TGTGCCAGCAGCTTAGCTAGCGGGGCCCAAGAGACCCAGTACTTC. Translated: CASSLASGAQETQYF. Variable domain in full (rest from reference TRBV7-6 and TRBJ2-5): GAGVSQSPRYKVTKRGQDVALRCDPISGHVSLYWYRQALGQGPEFLTYFNYEAQQDKSGLPNDRFSAERPEGSISTLTIQRTEQRDSAMYRCASSLASGAQETQYFGPGTRLLVL.

This sequence joins TRBV18 and TRBJ1-2; 11 bases map to TRBD1. The J segment lost 4 bases and the V segment lost 6 bases, leaving 4 bases of the junction unmatched. CDR3 length: 14 amino acids. The germline gives CDR1 KGHSH, CDR2 LQKENI. The chain's CDR3 is CASSPGTGGYGYTF. CDR3 DNA sequence: TGTGCCAGCTCGCCAGGGACAGGGGGCTATGGCTACACCTTC.

V and J are TRBV7-2 and TRBJ1-4; 7 bases fit TRBD1. V shed 3 bases, J shed 5 bases, and the junction held 0 bases outside the gene matches. This CDR3 has 13 residues. CDR1 and CDR2 from the germline V gene are SGHTA and FQGNSA. CDR3 protein: CASSLDRNEKLFF. For the CDR3, the DNA is TGTGCCAGCAGCTTGGACAGGAATGAAAAACTGTTTTTT.

V gene TRBV4-1 combines with J gene TRBJ2-5; possibly TRBD2 for D (5 bases). Germline V gene sequence: CDR1 MGHRA, CDR2 YSYEKL. V was trimmed by 1 base and J by 5 bases, leaving 23 bases between them. This CDR3 region has 18 residues. The DNA of the CDR3 is TGCGCCAGCAGCCAAGCCTTCGCCGGGATCATAGTTCTGGAGACCCAGTACTTC. Residues: CASSQAFAGIIVLETQYF.

V and J are TRBV18 and TRBJ2-5; 8 nucleotides match TRBD1. Germline V lookup: CDR1 KGHSH, CDR2 LQKENI. Trimming removed 4 bases from V and 1 base from J; junction bases left unmatched: 23. The CDR3 totals 21 residues. The DNA of the CDR3 is TGTGCCAGCTCACAAGTCGGACAGGGAGTGTACCCCATTGACTCCCAAGAGACCCAGTACTTC. Encoded protein: CASSQVGQGVYPIDSQETQYF.

This rearrangement joins TRBV18 to TRBJ2-7, with TRBD1 identical over 11 bases. The CDR3 contains 15 residues. Germline V lookup: CDR1 KGHSH, CDR2 LQKENI. V shed 4 bases and J 3 bases; nucleotides not matched to a gene: 5. The CDR3, as DNA: TGTGCCAGCTCACAGCCGGGACAGGGGGACTACGAGCAGTACTTC. Encoded protein: CASSQPGQGDYEQYF. Complete variable domain (other parts from reference TRBV18 and TRBJ2-7): NAGVMQNPRHLVRRRGQEARLRCSPMKGHSHVYWYRQLPEEGLKFMVYLQKENIIDESGMPKERFSAEFPKEGPSILRIQQVVRGDSAAYFCASSQPGQGDYEQYFGPGTRLTVT.

This clone occurred a few times. The V gene is TRBV6-6, the J gene TRBJ1-6; D is ambiguous. From germline, CDR1 is MNHNY and CDR2 SVGAGI (reference sequence). This CDR3 comprises 14 residues. Trimming cost V 5 bases and J 4 bases, with 9 bases left between them. CDR3 nucleotide sequence: TGTGCCAGCAGTGGAGCCAATTATAATTCACCCCTCCACTTT. It translates to CASSGANYNSPLHF.

The chain couples TRBV18 to TRBJ1-5; D perhaps matches TRBD1 (5 bases). Germline CDR1 KGHSH, CDR2 LQKENI. Between the trimmed V and J ends, which lost 2 bases and 3 bases, there was a span of 8 bases. The CDR3 consists of 14 residues. CDR3 protein: CASSPSGYNQPQHF. In nucleotides, the CDR3 is TGTGCCAGCTCACCATCAGGGTACAATCAGCCCCAGCATTTT. The full variable domain, with the rest looked up from reference TRBV18 and TRBJ1-5, is NAGVMQNPRHLVRRRGQEARLRCSPMKGHSHVYWYRQLPEEGLKFMVYLQKENIIDESGMPKERFSAEFPKEGPSILRIQQVVRGDSAAYFCASSPSGYNQPQHFGDGTRLSIL.

The V call is TRBV5-4, the J call TRBJ2-3; 8 bases match TRBD2. Germline-derived CDR1 and CDR2 are SGHNT and YYREEE (reference sequence). Losses at the gene ends were 8 bases for V and 5 bases for J; bases not matched to a gene: 13. The CDR3 has 15 amino acids. CDR3 coding DNA: TGTGCCAGTACCGACGGGGGGGGGCGTAAAGATACGCAGTATTTT. It codes for CASTDGGGRKDTQYF.

In this sample, this clone turned up a few times. The chain combines TRBV28 with TRBJ1-1, with D unresolved. Trimming cost V 6 bases and J 11 bases, with 13 bases left between them. Germline CDR1 is MDHEN and CDR2 is SYDVKM. The CDR3 is 11 amino acids. CDR3 in DNA: TGTGCCAGCAGCACCGTTGGTCGGGCTTTCTTT. It specifies CASSTVGRAFF.

The J gene is TRBJ2-2, the V gene TRBV5-1; possibly TRBD1 for D (6 bases). Germline V CDR1 and CDR2: SGHRS, YFSETQ. The V gene lost 1 base and the J gene lost 3 bases, with 13 bases spanning the gap. This CDR3 spans 16 amino acids. The CDR3, as DNA: TGCGCCAGCAGCTTGTTAGGGCAGGGGCACACCGGGGAGCTGTTTTTT. This gives the protein CASSLLGQGHTGELFF.